Below are 22 T cell receptor beta chains sequenced from a single sample in a study of T cells in Graves' hyperthyroidism and ophthalmopathy. It was RNA transcripts that yielded the amplified TCR beta CDR3 regions. TCR CDR3 underwent first-round RT-PCR with the HTBI primer set. One entry per CDR3 protein, called by TCRdb with MiXCR from the multiplex PCR reads. The sample gives some 440,000 distinct CDR3 sequences, 15% to 19% of which show up once; over 7.5% is in the top ten. The sequenced material came from blood. These receptors were taken from a young woman with Graves' hyperthyroidism.

V is TRBV5-6 and J is TRBJ2-5; D call uncertain. CDR1 SGHDT and CDR2 YYEEEE come from the germline V gene. Trimming took off 4 bases at V and 10 bases at J, with 8 bases between the two ends. The CDR3 extends over 10 amino acids. CDR3 DNA: TGTGCCAGCAGCCCCCCCGGCCAGTACTTC. Translated: CASSPPGQYF.

The rearrangement joins TRBV20-1 to TRBJ2-3, with TRBD1 matching 7 bases. The V gene's germline CDR1 is DFQATT and CDR2 SNEGSKA (reference sequence). The junction had 6 bases not matched to a gene; V was cut back by 3 bases and J by 0 bases. This CDR3 is built from 15 residues. CDR3 sequence reads: CSASAGTVSTDTQYF. The DNA of the CDR3 is TGCAGTGCTAGTGCCGGGACAGTCAGCACAGATACGCAGTATTTT.

The gene calls are TRBV19 and TRBJ2-6; TRBD1 agrees at 7 bases. The CDR3 sequence is 18 residues long. Trimming cost V 6 bases and J 0 bases; bases outside gene matches: 11. CDR1 and CDR2 from the germline V gene are LNHDA and SQIVND (reference sequence). The CDR3 bases are TGTGCCAGTAGACCTTCACAGGGGAGTGGCTCTGGGGCCAACGTCCTGACTTTC. This sequence encodes CASRPSQGSGSGANVLTF.

V is TRBV24-1 and J is TRBJ2-1; a possible D gene is TRBD1 (5 bases). V lost 5 bases to trimming and J lost 8 bases, with 9 bases between them. The CDR3 consists of 12 residues. Germline values: CDR1 KGHDR, CDR2 SFDVKD. CDR3 coding DNA: TGTGCCACCAGTGGGACAACGGATGAGCAGTTCTTC. It specifies CATSGTTDEQFF.

This clonotype has a count of ten or more. The V gene is TRBV20-1, the J gene TRBJ1-6, with 7 positions matching TRBD1. Trimming removed 3 bases from V and 4 bases from J; junction bases left unmatched: 9. The CDR3 sequence is 16 residues long. The V gene's germline CDR1 is DFQATT and CDR2 SNEGSKA (reference sequence). The CDR3 loop is CSARLWDREYNSPLHF. As DNA, the CDR3 is TGCAGTGCTAGGCTTTGGGACAGAGAATATAATTCACCCCTCCACTTT.

Only a few counts were recorded for this clonotype. The rearrangement links TRBV5-1 to TRBJ2-1, with D unclear. Looked up from germline, CDR1 is SGHRS and CDR2 is YFSETQ. V lost 2 bases to trimming and J lost 0 bases, with 18 bases between them. The CDR3 has 18 amino acids. The CDR3 DNA sequence: TGCGCCAGCAGCTTAGGCCTTTATGAGTCGAGCTCCTACAATGAGCAGTTCTTC. Translated: CASSLGLYESSSYNEQFF.

This clonotype was recorded many times. The chain uses TRBV6-1 and TRBJ2-5, with 8 nucleotides matching TRBD2. This CDR3 region has 16 residues. V shed 5 bases, J shed 1 base, and the junction held 9 bases outside the gene matches. Per the germline V gene, CDR1 is MNHNS and CDR2 is SASEGT. This CDR3 reads CASSFSRTSPQETQYF. The CDR3 DNA reads as TGTGCCAGCAGTTTCTCACGGACTAGCCCCCAAGAGACCCAGTACTTC.

This clonotype was seen repeatedly, ten times or more. The gene calls are TRBV12-3 or TRBV12-4 and TRBJ2-5, with TRBD1 matching over 7 bases. Trimming cost V 6 bases and J 4 bases; bases outside gene matches: 8. The CDR3 covers 14 residues. This CDR3 is CASRPTGVGETQYF. In DNA, the CDR3 is TGTGCCAGCAGGCCTACAGGGGTGGGAGAGACCCAGTACTTC.

This clonotype has only a few counts. This rearrangement joins TRBV4-1 to TRBJ1-4; D is ambiguous. In germline, CDR1 is MGHRA, CDR2 YSYEKL. Trimming removed 0 bases at V and 2 bases at J, with 13 bases between. This CDR3 comprises 17 residues. The CDR3 reads CASSQDREGKTNEKLFF. The DNA for the CDR3 is TGCGCCAGCAGCCAAGATAGGGAAGGGAAGACTAATGAAAAACTGTTTTTT.

CDR3 region: CASSRASTGGNTEAFF. Written as DNA, the CDR3 is TGTGCCAGTAGTAGGGCCTCGACAGGCGGGAACACTGAAGCTTTCTTT. This rearrangement joins TRBV19 to TRBJ1-1; maybe TRBD1 (6 bases). The CDR3 has 16 amino acids. V shed 4 bases and J shed 1 base, with 16 bases lying between them. In germline, CDR1 is LNHDA, CDR2 SQIVND (reference sequence).

This clonotype was seen at least ten times. The V call is TRBV9, the J call TRBJ2-1; D ambiguous. Looked up from germline, CDR1 is SGDLS and CDR2 is YYNGEE. Trimming pared 1 base from V and 7 bases from J, leaving 3 bases between. The CDR3 has 11 amino acids. CDR3 sequence reads: CASSVSNEQFF. DNA for the CDR3: TGTGCCAGCAGCGTATCTAATGAGCAGTTCTTC.

The chain joins TRBV3-1 to TRBJ2-5; 9 bases align to TRBD2. The V gene's germline CDR1 is LGHDT and CDR2 YNNKEL (reference sequence). The CDR3 length is 15 residues. Trimming cost V 2 bases and J 7 bases; bases outside gene matches: 8. The CDR3 DNA is TGTGCCAGCAGCCAAATAGCGGGGGCGGGGGGGACCCAGTACTTC. Translating gives CASSQIAGAGGTQYF.

This clonotype was counted between two and nine times. Being one base from a much bigger clone, this may be a read error. The V and J genes are TRBV4-2 and TRBJ2-3; the D is unclear. Trimming removed 0 bases at V and 3 bases at J, with 1 base between. The CDR3 covers 12 residues. Germline values: CDR1 LGHNA, CDR2 YNFKEQ. The CDR3 DNA is TGTGCCAGCAGCCAAGATACAGATACGCAGTATTTT. This sequence encodes CASSQDTDTQYF.

As for this clonotype: A much larger clonotype is one base distant, so this may be a read error. The conserved phenylalanine or tryptophan normally closing the CDR3 is absent here, so this likely arose from a read error. This rearrangement joins TRBV7-8 to TRBJ2-7; D unclear. Trimming took off 5 bases at V and 0 bases at J, with 14 bases between the two ends. Germline lookup yields CDR1 SGHVS and CDR2 FQNEAQ. The CDR3 sequence is 15 residues long. CDR3 sequence: CASSPRAASSYEQYS. CDR3 in DNA: TGTGCCAGCAGCCCCCGGGCTGCTAGCTCCTACGAGCAGTACTCC.

This clonotype was counted ten times or more. The chain is built from TRBV13 and TRBJ1-5, with TRBD1 matching over 9 bases. CDR1 is PRHDT and CDR2 is FYEKMQ in the germline V gene (reference sequence). The CDR3 is made up of 16 amino acids. Trimming cost V 0 bases and J 7 bases; bases outside gene matches: 7. The CDR3 DNA reads TGTGCCAGCAGCTTAGGCCAAGGGACAGGGTCGCAGCCCCAGCATTTT. It yields the protein CASSLGQGTGSQPQHF.

The table lists this clonotype with many counts. The chain combines TRBV18 with TRBJ2-1; 12 bases align to TRBD2. The CDR3 consists of 15 residues. V shed 1 base, J shed 8 bases, and the junction held 3 bases outside the gene matches. Germline assignment: CDR1 KGHSH and CDR2 LQKENI. The CDR3 region is CASSPRLAGVYEQFF. CDR3 nucleotides: TGTGCCAGCTCACCACGACTAGCGGGAGTATATGAGCAGTTCTTC.

This clonotype was counted a few times. A much larger clone lies one base from this, so it may be a read error. CDR3 sequence: CASSPALSDSTDTQYF. The CDR3 DNA reads TGTGCCAGCTCACCAGCGTTATCGGATAGCACAGATACGCAGTATTTT. The rearrangement uses TRBV18 and TRBJ2-3; D is ambiguous. This CDR3 region has 16 residues. The germline V and J ends were trimmed by 2 bases and 0 bases, with 12 bases remaining between them. Germline V CDR1 and CDR2: KGHSH, LQKENI.

This clonotype was counted many times. V and J are TRBV11-2 and TRBJ1-2; 8 bases match TRBD1. CDR1 is SGHAT, CDR2 FQNNGV, per germline. V lost 5 bases to trimming and J lost 8 bases; unmatched junction nucleotides: 13. The CDR3 loop spans 15 amino acids. CDR3 nucleotides: TGTGCCAGCAGCCTCGTGGCAGGGGGCTATGGAGGCTACACCTTC. This sequence encodes CASSLVAGGYGGYTF.

The V gene is TRBV5-5, the J gene TRBJ2-5; 12 bases align to TRBD2. This CDR3 comprises 15 residues. The germline V gene encodes CDR1 SGHKS and CDR2 YYEKEE (reference sequence). With 4 bases clipped from V and 6 bases from J, the junction kept 7 bases outside the gene matches. CDR3 region: CASSPTSGGTKTQYF. In DNA, the CDR3 is TGTGCCAGCAGCCCGACTAGCGGGGGTACGAAGACCCAGTACTTC.

This clonotype showed up many times. The CDR3 reads CASNSRTYNTDTQYF. CDR3 DNA sequence: TGTGCCAGCAACTCCCGGACATATAACACAGATACGCAGTATTTT. The rearrangement links TRBV27 to TRBJ2-3, with D possibly TRBD1 on 5 matching bases. Trimming removed 7 bases from V and 2 bases from J, with 16 bases in between. Looked up from germline, CDR1 is MNHEY and CDR2 is SMNVEV (reference sequence). CDR3 size: 15 residues.

This clonotype was seen ten or more times. The chain links TRBV29-1 to TRBJ2-5; D may match TRBD1 or TRBD2 (5 bases each). The CDR3 has 11 amino acids. The germline V and J ends were trimmed by 8 bases and 5 bases, with 12 bases remaining between them. In germline, CDR1 is SQVTM, CDR2 ANQGSEA. The CDR3 loop is CSLEWGETQYF. The CDR3 bases are TGCAGCCTCGAGTGGGGGGAGACCCAGTACTTC.

This clonotype was observed at least ten times. The CDR3 DNA reads TGTGCCAGCAGTTTTACTAGGACTAGCGAGGAGCAGTTCTTC. This translates into CASSFTRTSEEQFF. The chain employs TRBV27 and TRBJ2-1; 9 positions match TRBD2. Germline loops: CDR1 MNHEY, CDR2 SMNVEV (reference sequence). Trimming at V came to 3 bases and at J to 10 bases, leaving 7 bases not matched to a gene. This CDR3 is built from 14 residues.